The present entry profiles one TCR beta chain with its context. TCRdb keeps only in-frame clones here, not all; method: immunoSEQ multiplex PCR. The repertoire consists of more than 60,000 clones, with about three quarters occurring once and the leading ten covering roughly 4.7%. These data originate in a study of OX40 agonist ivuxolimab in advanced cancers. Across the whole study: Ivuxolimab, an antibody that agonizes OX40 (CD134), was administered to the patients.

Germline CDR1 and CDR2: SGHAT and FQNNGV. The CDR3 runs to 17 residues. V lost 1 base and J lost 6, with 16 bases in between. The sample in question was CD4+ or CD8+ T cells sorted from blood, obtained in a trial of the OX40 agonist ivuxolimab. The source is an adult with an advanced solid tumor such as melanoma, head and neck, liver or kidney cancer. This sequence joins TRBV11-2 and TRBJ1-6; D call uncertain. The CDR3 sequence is CASSLAIPTSINSPLHF. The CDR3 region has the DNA TGTGCCAGCAGCTTAGCGATCCCGACATCTATTAATTCACCCCTCCACTTT.